The sequence of this TCR beta chain was determined in a study of vaccination effects on CD4 cells after COVID-19. TCRdb's copy holds only in-frame clones and misses some; the assay was immunoSEQ multiplex PCR. The data hold fewer than 25,000 clones, with 60% to 75% observed a single time. Antigen-specific CD4+ T cells were expanded with viral peptide pools in the ViraFEST assay before sequencing. The culture ran for approximately 10 days, and then CD4+ T cells were isolated. Either the mRNA-1273 or the BNT162b2 vaccine was given to participants as two doses. For this clone: Its antigen is unidentified.

Sequenced here: CD4+ T cells from PBMCs cultured with HCoV-NL63 spike peptides, sampled after COVID-19 vaccination. This clonotype was obtained from a human donor who received a COVID-19 vaccine.

The CDR3 DNA reads as TGCGCCAGCAGCTTTGGTCAGGGGGCCAATGAGCAGTTCTTC. It specifies CASSFGQGANEQFF. The V gene is TRBV5-1, the J gene TRBJ2-1, with TRBD1 matching 8 bases. CDR1 and CDR2 (germline): SGHRS, YFSETQ. This CDR3 has 14 residues. The ends lost 2 bases at V and 6 bases at J; junction bases unmatched: 4.